This is a list of T cell receptor beta chains from one sample in a study of shared clonotypes between healthy human individuals. Assay: immunoSEQ multiplex PCR; the TCRdb copy retains only in-frame clones and omits some. The sample lists over 2,000,000 clones; just under 95% were seen once. Sequencing was performed on naive CD8+ T cells from PBMCs. The receptors were sampled from a man between 18 and 29 years old in good health. Some clones in this sample may be carry-over from other donors' samples. The CDR3 runs from the conserved cysteine through the conserved F or W. Fields, in order: clone size, V gene, J gene, D gene, CDR3 DNA, CDR3 protein. The D gene is left open where the match is weak. Expanded clones get a size class; other rows say once, few or many, or leave the size out.

clone size: NA; V gene: TRBV27; J gene: TRBJ1-1; D gene: TRBD1; CDR3 DNA: TGTGCCAGCAGCCGGACAGGGGTCACTGAAGCTTTCTTT; CDR3 protein: CASSRTGVTEAFF
clone size: NA; V gene: TRBV2; J gene: TRBJ2-3; D gene: NA; CDR3 DNA: TGTGCCACTTGGGACAACACAGATACGCAGTATTTT; CDR3 protein: CATWDNTDTQYF
clone size: NA; V gene: TRBV6-4; J gene: TRBJ2-3; D gene: TRBD2; CDR3 DNA: TGTGCCAGCAAATCAGCGGGAGTTCGTTCAGATACGCAGTATTTT; CDR3 protein: CASKSAGVRSDTQYF
clone size: NA; V gene: TRBV9; J gene: TRBJ2-3; D gene: NA; CDR3 DNA: TGTGCCAGCAGCGCCCAGCTGGCCACAGATACGCAGTATTTT; CDR3 protein: CASSAQLATDTQYF
clone size: NA; V gene: TRBV18; J gene: TRBJ2-1; D gene: TRBD2; CDR3 DNA: TGTGCCAGCTCACCGGAGCCAGGGGAATTGCGGGAGGGCTACAATGAGCAGTTCTTC; CDR3 protein: CASSPEPGELREGYNEQFF
clone size: NA; V gene: TRBV27; J gene: TRBJ2-1; D gene: TRBD2; CDR3 DNA: TGTGCCAGCAGCCTTATAAGCGGGAGTGCCTACAATGAGCAGTTCTTC; CDR3 protein: CASSLISGSAYNEQFF
clone size: NA; V gene: TRBV9; J gene: TRBJ2-1; D gene: TRBD2; CDR3 DNA: TGTGCCAGCAGCGTAGGCGGGAGGGGATCCTACAATGAGCAGTTCTTC; CDR3 protein: CASSVGGRGSYNEQFF
clone size: NA; V gene: TRBV13; J gene: TRBJ2-1; D gene: TRBD2; CDR3 DNA: TGTGCCAGCGCTCCAGGTCAGGGAGGGTACAATGAGCAGTTCTTC; CDR3 protein: CASAPGQGGYNEQFF
clone size: few; V gene: TRBV7-3; J gene: TRBJ1-1; D gene: NA; CDR3 DNA: TGTGCCAGCAGCTTAACCTACGGAGGGACTGAAGCTTTCTTT; CDR3 protein: CASSLTYGGTEAFF
clone size: NA; V gene: TRBV27; J gene: TRBJ2-7; D gene: NA; CDR3 DNA: TGTGCCAGCAGTATGAAGCGGGCGGCCTACGAGCAGTACTTC; CDR3 protein: CASSMKRAAYEQYF
clone size: NA; V gene: TRBV6-6; J gene: TRBJ1-2; D gene: NA; CDR3 DNA: TGTGCCAGCAGCACAGATTGGACAGAGACCTATGGCTACACCTTC; CDR3 protein: CASSTDWTETYGYTF
clone size: NA; V gene: TRBV5-1; J gene: TRBJ2-7; D gene: TRBD2; CDR3 DNA: TGCGCCAGCAGCTTGGAGACTAGCGGGTGGTACGAGCAGTACTTC; CDR3 protein: CASSLETSGWYEQYF
clone size: NA; V gene: TRBV30; J gene: TRBJ2-6; D gene: NA; CDR3 DNA: TGTGCCTGGAGTAGCGAAGCATCTGGGTGGGAGGTGTCTGGGGCCAACGTCCTGACTTTC; CDR3 protein: CAWSSEASGWEVSGANVLTF
clone size: once; V gene: TRBV7-9; J gene: TRBJ1-1; D gene: NA; CDR3 DNA: TGTGCCAGCAGCCCCCGGGACGGGGCAAACACTGAAGCTTTCTTT; CDR3 protein: CASSPRDGANTEAFF
clone size: NA; V gene: TRBV12-5; J gene: TRBJ2-5; D gene: NA; CDR3 DNA: TGTGCTAGTGGTTACGACGTCGAGGGCCAAGAGACCCAGTACTTC; CDR3 protein: CASGYDVEGQETQYF
clone size: NA; V gene: TRBV7-8; J gene: TRBJ2-7; D gene: TRBD2; CDR3 DNA: TGTGCCAGCAGCCACGGACTAGCGGGAGCTTTGGTTCCCTACGAGCAGTACTTC; CDR3 protein: CASSHGLAGALVPYEQYF
clone size: NA; V gene: TRBV28; J gene: TRBJ2-2; D gene: NA; CDR3 DNA: TGTGCCAGCAGTTTGAATCGGCCGGCAGTCAAGAACACCGGGGAGCTGTTTTTT; CDR3 protein: CASSLNRPAVKNTGELFF
clone size: NA; V gene: TRBV5-8; J gene: TRBJ2-1; D gene: TRBD2; CDR3 DNA: TGTGCCAGCACCTTAGGGACTAGCGGATGGGATGAGCAGTTCTTC; CDR3 protein: CASTLGTSGWDEQFF
clone size: NA; V gene: TRBV6-6; J gene: TRBJ1-1; D gene: NA; CDR3 DNA: TGTGCCAGCAGCGCCCTCACTGAAGCTTTCTTT; CDR3 protein: CASSALTEAFF
clone size: NA; V gene: TRBV5-5; J gene: TRBJ2-1; D gene: NA; CDR3 DNA: TGTGCCAGCAGCTTGGCCCTGGTGAATGAGCAGTTCTTC; CDR3 protein: CASSLALVNEQFF
clone size: NA; V gene: TRBV6-1; J gene: TRBJ2-7; D gene: TRBD1; CDR3 DNA: TGTGCCAGCAGTTCAGGCGACAGGGGGACTTACGAGCAGTACTTC; CDR3 protein: CASSSGDRGTYEQYF
clone size: NA; V gene: TRBV5-1; J gene: TRBJ2-5; D gene: NA; CDR3 DNA: TGCGCCAGCAGCTTGGGACAGAGAGAGACCCAGTACTTC; CDR3 protein: CASSLGQRETQYF
clone size: NA; V gene: TRBV15; J gene: TRBJ1-4; D gene: TRBD1; CDR3 DNA: TGTGCCACCGAGCGGACAGGGGATGAAAAACTGTTTTTT; CDR3 protein: CATERTGDEKLFF
clone size: NA; V gene: TRBV29-1; J gene: TRBJ2-7; D gene: TRBD1; CDR3 DNA: TGCAGCGTTAGGACAGGGGGGTCCTACGAGCAGTACTTC; CDR3 protein: CSVRTGGSYEQYF
clone size: once; V gene: TRBV5-5; J gene: TRBJ1-2; D gene: TRBD1; CDR3 DNA: TGTGCCAGCAGCTTGCCCACGGGACAGGGGGCTATCTATGGCTACACCTTC; CDR3 protein: CASSLPTGQGAIYGYTF
clone size: NA; V gene: TRBV9; J gene: TRBJ1-2; D gene: NA; CDR3 DNA: TGTGCCAGCAGCGTAGTATCGGAGGATGGCTACACCTTC; CDR3 protein: CASSVVSEDGYTF
clone size: NA; V gene: TRBV27; J gene: TRBJ2-3; D gene: NA; CDR3 DNA: TGTGCCAGTCAGAGCCGGGGCACAGATACGCAGTATTTT; CDR3 protein: CASQSRGTDTQYF
clone size: NA; V gene: TRBV27; J gene: TRBJ2-7; D gene: TRBD2; CDR3 DNA: TGTGCCAGCAGTTCCCCGGGGACTAGCCGTTTCCCCTACGAGCAGTACTTC; CDR3 protein: CASSSPGTSRFPYEQYF
clone size: NA; V gene: TRBV6-5; J gene: TRBJ2-7; D gene: NA; CDR3 DNA: TGTGCCAGCAGTTACGCGGCGGACTCCTACGAGCAGTACTTC; CDR3 protein: CASSYAADSYEQYF
clone size: NA; V gene: TRBV6-1; J gene: TRBJ2-7; D gene: NA; CDR3 DNA: TGTGCCAGCGGACTGGGAAGCTCCTACGAGCAGTACTTC; CDR3 protein: CASGLGSSYEQYF
clone size: NA; V gene: TRBV2; J gene: TRBJ2-7; D gene: TRBD2; CDR3 DNA: TGTGCCAGCAGTGACCTAGCGGGAGGCATTGAGCAGTACTTC; CDR3 protein: CASSDLAGGIEQYF
clone size: once; V gene: TRBV21-1; J gene: TRBJ1-2; D gene: NA; CDR3 DNA: TGTGCCAGCAGGAATGTAAAGAACTATGGCTACACCTTC; CDR3 protein: CASRNVKNYGYTF
clone size: few; V gene: TRBV30; J gene: TRBJ1-1; D gene: TRBD1; CDR3 DNA: TGTGCCTGGAGTGTAGGGACAGGGAACACTGAAGCTTTCTTT; CDR3 protein: CAWSVGTGNTEAFF
clone size: NA; V gene: TRBV9; J gene: TRBJ2-7; D gene: TRBD1; CDR3 DNA: TGTGCCAGCAGCGTAGACCAGGGGGCTTCCTACGAGCAGTACTTC; CDR3 protein: CASSVDQGASYEQYF
clone size: NA; V gene: TRBV6-1; J gene: TRBJ1-1; D gene: TRBD1; CDR3 DNA: TGTGCCTCCAGAACCGGGACAGGGAGGATGGCTGAAGCTTTCTTT; CDR3 protein: CASRTGTGRMAEAFF
clone size: once; V gene: TRBV4-2; J gene: TRBJ1-2; D gene: NA; CDR3 DNA: TGTGCCAGCAGCCCAGAGAAGGGAATCTCCTATGGCTACACCTTC; CDR3 protein: CASSPEKGISYGYTF
clone size: NA; V gene: TRBV7-6; J gene: TRBJ2-2; D gene: NA; CDR3 DNA: TGTGCCAGCAGCTTAGGCCTAGCCCTCCTTGGGGAGCTGTTTTTT; CDR3 protein: CASSLGLALLGELFF
clone size: NA; V gene: TRBV5-4; J gene: TRBJ2-7; D gene: NA; CDR3 DNA: TGTGCCAGCAGCTTAATTCCCGGGACACCGTCCTACGAGCAGTACTTC; CDR3 protein: CASSLIPGTPSYEQYF
clone size: once; V gene: TRBV5-6; J gene: TRBJ2-7; D gene: TRBD1; CDR3 DNA: TGTGCCAGCAGCTTGGGGGACAGGGGTTACGAGCAGTACTTC; CDR3 protein: CASSLGDRGYEQYF
clone size: NA; V gene: TRBV7-8; J gene: TRBJ2-4; D gene: NA; CDR3 DNA: TGTGCCAGCAGCTCTGGGATCAATTTAGCCAAAAACATTCAGTACTTC; CDR3 protein: CASSSGINLAKNIQYF
clone size: many; V gene: TRBV15; J gene: TRBJ1-1; D gene: NA; CDR3 DNA: TGTGCCACCAGGGGGTCGGGAATGAACACTGAAGCTTTCTTT; CDR3 protein: CATRGSGMNTEAFF
clone size: once; V gene: TRBV7-9; J gene: TRBJ1-1; D gene: NA; CDR3 DNA: TGTGCCAGCAGCTTAGCCTTAATCGAGGCTTTCTTT; CDR3 protein: CASSLALIEAFF
clone size: once; V gene: TRBV6-6; J gene: TRBJ1-1; D gene: NA; CDR3 DNA: TGTGCCAGCAGTACACGGACAGTCATGAACACTGAAGCTTTCTTT; CDR3 protein: CASSTRTVMNTEAFF
clone size: NA; V gene: TRBV2; J gene: TRBJ1-4; D gene: NA; CDR3 DNA: TGTGCCAGCAGTGACGAAACAACTAATGAAAAACTGTTTTTT; CDR3 protein: CASSDETTNEKLFF
clone size: NA; V gene: TRBV4-2; J gene: TRBJ2-1; D gene: TRBD1; CDR3 DNA: TGTGCCAGCAGCCACTCCTGGGGACAGGAGTACAATGAGCAGTTCTTC; CDR3 protein: CASSHSWGQEYNEQFF
clone size: NA; V gene: TRBV27; J gene: TRBJ2-1; D gene: NA; CDR3 DNA: TGTGCCAGCAGTCTATTGAGCTCCTACAATGAGCAGTTCTTC; CDR3 protein: CASSLLSSYNEQFF
clone size: once; V gene: TRBV29-1; J gene: TRBJ1-1; D gene: NA; CDR3 DNA: TGCAGCGTTGTTGTTCCCCCGGGGGACAACGGGGACACTGAAGCTTTCTTT; CDR3 protein: CSVVVPPGDNGDTEAFF
clone size: NA; V gene: TRBV28; J gene: TRBJ2-1; D gene: NA; CDR3 DNA: TGTGCCAGCAGTTTGAACAGCTACAATGAGCAGTTCTTC; CDR3 protein: CASSLNSYNEQFF
clone size: NA; V gene: TRBV7-9; J gene: TRBJ2-3; D gene: TRBD2; CDR3 DNA: TGTGCCAGCAGAGTGGCGGTGGTGGGAAGCGGGAGGCGCTCAGATACGCAGTATTTT; CDR3 protein: CASRVAVVGSGRRSDTQYF